These 24 T cell receptor beta chains originate from one sample sequenced in a study of CD8+ T cells in alopecia areata. Sequencing used cDNA as its template, made by extracting RNA and reverse transcribing it. Only in-frame clones appear in the TCRdb table, and some are missing; sequencing was by immunoSEQ multiplex PCR. The table has fewer than 110,000 clones, less than 70% seen once. Sequencing input: CD4+ T cells sorted from blood. The receptors here all came from a human donor in good health.

This clone is classed as large (0.1 to 1%). This chain uses TRBV7-2 with TRBJ1-2, with a possible D match to TRBD1 (6 bases). The length of the CDR3 is 15 residues. V lost 1 base, J lost 5 bases, and 14 bases lay in between. Germline CDR1 reads SGHTA; CDR2 reads FQGNSA. DNA for the CDR3: TGTGCCAGCAGCTTAGGATCGGGGGGCTTATATGGCTACACCTTC. Protein sequence: CASSLGSGGLYGYTF.

The chain joins TRBV30 to TRBJ2-3; 7 bases match TRBD2. The CDR3 is 16 residues long. V was pared by 4 bases and J by 0 bases, with 10 bases of the junction left unmatched. The V gene's germline CDR1 is GTSNPN and CDR2 SVGIG (reference sequence). The CDR3 DNA sequence: TGTGCCTGGAAGACCGGGACTACAACTAGCACAGATACGCAGTATTTT. This translates into CAWKTGTTTSTDTQYF.

The J gene is TRBJ1-5, the V gene TRBV29-1; TRBD1 matches at 8 bases. The CDR3 is made up of 13 amino acids. Germline V gives CDR1 SQVTM, CDR2 ANQGSEA. V shed 6 bases and J 7 bases; nucleotides not matched to a gene: 8. The CDR3 sequence is CSVVDRESQPQHF. The CDR3 region has the DNA TGCAGCGTGGTGGACAGGGAGTCCCAGCCCCAGCATTTT. Looking up the rest from reference TRBV29-1 and TRBJ1-5 gives the full variable domain: SAVISQKPSRDICQRGTSLTIQCQVDSQVTMMFWYRQQPGQSLTLIATANQGSEATYESGFVIDKFPISRPNLTFSTLTVSNMSPEDSSIYLCSVVDRESQPQHFGDGTRLSIL.

The chain employs TRBV4-2 and TRBJ1-5; 8 nucleotides line up with TRBD1. Germline V gene lookup returns CDR1 LGHNA and CDR2 YNFKEQ. After removal of 2 bases from V and 4 bases from J, the junction contained 13 bases not matched to a gene. This CDR3 has 18 residues. The CDR3 DNA reads TGTGCCAGCAGCCAAAGGCTGAGCGGACAGGGCATTAATCAGCCCCAGCATTTT. Residues: CASSQRLSGQGINQPQHF.

Note on this clone: The same CDR3 also results from other DNA sequences found in this sample. The CDR3 region is CSAIQETQYF. The CDR3 bases are TGCAGTGCTATACAAGAGACCCAGTACTTC. This sequence joins TRBV20-1 and TRBJ2-5; D is ambiguous. Germline CDR1 reads DFQATT; CDR2 reads SNEGSKA (reference sequence). Trimming removed 4 bases at V and 2 bases at J, with 2 bases between. This CDR3 has 10 residues.

The chain employs TRBV2 and TRBJ2-1; 9 bases align to TRBD2. This CDR3 has 15 amino acids. With V trimmed by 3 bases and J by 4 bases, 4 bases remained unmatched. From germline, CDR1 is SNHLY and CDR2 FYNNEI. Here the CDR3 DNA reads TGTGCCAGCAGTGACCTAGCGGGGAAATACAATGAGCAGTTCTTC. This gives the protein CASSDLAGKYNEQFF.

The chain combines TRBV28 with TRBJ1-6; D is perhaps TRBD1 (5 bases). CDR3 length: 11 amino acids. Germline CDR1 reads MDHEN; CDR2 reads SYDVKM. V lost 6 bases to trimming and J lost 17 bases, with 14 bases between them. The CDR3, as DNA: TGTGCCAGCAGGCAGGGTCGAGTCTTCCACTTT. Amino acids: CASRQGRVFHF.

The rearrangement joins TRBV11-1 to TRBJ2-7; TRBD1 aligns across 10 bases. CDR3 length: 15 amino acids. Germline loops: CDR1 SGHAT, CDR2 FQDESV (reference sequence). The junction had 8 bases not matched to a gene; V was cut back by 5 bases and J by 4 bases. The CDR3 is CASSPTGQGLYEQYF. The CDR3 DNA follows: TGTGCCAGCAGCCCTACGGGACAGGGGCTTTACGAGCAGTACTTC. Full variable domain (missing parts from reference TRBV11-1 and TRBJ2-7): EAEVAQSPRYKITEKSQAVAFWCDPISGHATLYWYRQILGQGPELLVQFQDESVVDDSQLPKDRFSAERLKGVDSTLKIQPAELGDSAMYLCASSPTGQGLYEQYFGPGTRLTVT.

This clone was detected a few times. The chain recombines TRBV30 with TRBJ1-4; TRBD1 might be the D (5 bases). Germline CDR1 reads GTSNPN; CDR2 reads SVGIG (reference sequence). Trimming took off 3 bases at V and 7 bases at J, with 18 bases between the two ends. This CDR3 contains 15 residues. The CDR3 DNA sequence: TGTGCCTGGAGCCTTGTCACCGGGGGACCTGAAAAACTGTTTTTT. Translation: CAWSLVTGGPEKLFF.

This clone was observed a handful of times. The chain has TRBV13 and TRBJ2-1; 7 bases line up with TRBD1. The V gene's germline CDR1 is PRHDT and CDR2 FYEKMQ (reference sequence). The CDR3 loop spans 15 amino acids. The junction had 4 bases not matched to a gene; V was cut back by 1 base and J by 4 bases. This CDR3 is CASSLVGTVYNEQFF. CDR3 nucleotide sequence: TGTGCCAGCAGCTTAGTTGGGACAGTTTACAATGAGCAGTTCTTC.

The chain links TRBV18 to TRBJ1-2; 8 bases are a match to TRBD1. Germline assignment: CDR1 KGHSH and CDR2 LQKENI. The CDR3 runs to 16 residues. V shed 3 bases and J 0 bases; nucleotides not matched to a gene: 6. This chain's CDR3 is CASSPTWTGTNYGYTF. The CDR3 nucleotides are TGTGCCAGCTCACCGACGTGGACAGGGACTAACTATGGCTACACCTTC.

The genes are TRBV2 and TRBJ1-2, with D possibly TRBD1 on 5 matching bases. Germline V gene data show CDR1 as SNHLY and CDR2 as FYNNEI. Deletions cut 2 bases from V and 3 bases from J, with 10 bases between. The CDR3 is 14 residues long. The chain's CDR3 is CASSERGDDYGYTF. CDR3 nucleotide sequence: TGTGCCAGCAGTGAACGCGGGGACGACTATGGCTACACCTTC.

The chain joins TRBV5-4 to TRBJ2-1; 7 bases agree with TRBD2. The CDR3 sequence is 15 residues long. Germline V lookup: CDR1 SGHNT, CDR2 YYREEE (reference sequence). V was clipped by 0 bases and J by 4 bases; unmatched bases: 4. The CDR3, as DNA: TGTGCCAGCAGCTTGGGACTAGCCCGTTACAATGAGCAGTTCTTC. Translated: CASSLGLARYNEQFF.

The V call is TRBV9, the J call TRBJ1-6, with TRBD1 identical over 8 bases. Germline CDR1 is SGDLS and CDR2 is YYNGEE. This CDR3 contains 13 residues. Germline trimming cut 3 bases from V and 9 bases from J; bases unmatched to any gene: 2. CDR3 in DNA: TGTGCCAGCAGCGGCCAGGGGGCTTCACCCCTCCACTTT. Its protein is CASSGQGASPLHF.

This clone was seen a handful of times. The chain links TRBV29-1 to TRBJ1-1, with no clear D. V was shortened by 4 bases and J by 1 base, with 7 bases between the two germline ends. The CDR3 loop spans 12 amino acids. CDR1 is SQVTM, CDR2 ANQGSEA, per germline. DNA of the CDR3: TGCAGCGTTGCCGGCTCGAACACTGAAGCTTTCTTT. Its protein product is CSVAGSNTEAFF.

V and J are TRBV25-1 and TRBJ2-1; D may be TRBD2 (5 bases). This CDR3 contains 16 residues. V shed 1 base and J shed 1 base, with 11 bases lying between them. Germline CDR1 MGHDK, CDR2 SYGVNS. CDR3 in DNA: TGTGCCAGCAGTGAATTACTGGGCGGGTCCTACAATGAGCAGTTCTTC. Its translation is CASSELLGGSYNEQFF.

The V and J genes are TRBV29-1 and TRBJ2-2, with 7 bases that match TRBD1. Losses at the gene ends were 1 base for V and 6 bases for J; bases not matched to a gene: 11. CDR1 and CDR2 (germline): SQVTM, ANQGSEA. The CDR3 spans 16 residues. CDR3 region: CSVEARAGGIAGELFF. CDR3 bases: TGCAGCGTTGAAGCCCGAGCAGGGGGAATTGCCGGGGAGCTGTTTTTT.

The genes are TRBV6-6 and TRBJ1-1; 7 bases are a match to TRBD1. With 7 bases clipped from V and 3 bases from J, the junction kept 8 bases outside the gene matches. Per germline, CDR1 MNHNY and CDR2 SVGAGI (reference sequence). The CDR3 length is 14 residues. The CDR3 DNA follows: TGTGCCAGCACGGGGCGCAGGGGGGACACTGAAGCTTTCTTT. Amino acids: CASTGRRGDTEAFF.

CDR3 sequence reads: CASSFTRGRAGELFF. The CDR3 bases are TGTGCCAGCAGCTTTACCAGGGGAAGGGCCGGGGAGCTGTTTTTT. The chain carries TRBV7-8 and TRBJ2-2; D perhaps matches TRBD1 (6 bases). Germline V CDR1 and CDR2: SGHVS, FQNEAQ. CDR3 length: 15 residues. Trimming pared 3 bases from V and 6 bases from J, leaving 14 bases between.

There are a few counts of this clone. The chain is built from TRBV7-3 and TRBJ1-2; D gene uncertain. Germline loops: CDR1 SGHTA, CDR2 FQGTGA. Between the trimmed V and J ends, which lost 5 bases and 1 base, there was a span of 8 bases. This CDR3 has 13 amino acids. This chain's CDR3 is CASSLTHNYGYTF. CDR3 nucleotides: TGTGCCAGCAGCCTGACACATAACTATGGCTACACCTTC.

This chain links TRBV25-1 with TRBJ1-2, with unresolved D. In germline, CDR1 is MGHDK, CDR2 SYGVNS. The V end was cut by 4 bases, the J end by 6 bases, with 21 bases between. CDR3 length equals 16 residues. CDR3 in amino acids: CASSGPGPPPRDGYTF. The CDR3 region has the DNA TGTGCCAGCAGTGGTCCGGGCCCACCTCCAAGAGATGGCTACACCTTC.

This clone was observed once. The chain combines TRBV15 with TRBJ2-7; D possibly uses TRBD1 or TRBD2 (5 bases each). CDR1 and CDR2 from the germline V gene are LNHNV and YYDKDF (reference sequence). Trimming removed 3 bases from V and 3 bases from J, with 12 bases in between. This CDR3 spans 14 amino acids. The CDR3 loop is CATSSEVGVYEQYF. CDR3 coding DNA: TGTGCCACCAGCAGCGAGGTGGGGGTCTACGAGCAGTACTTC.

CDR3 bases: TGTGCCAGCAGCCCCACCCGAGGTCAGAGGCAGTACTTC. Protein sequence: CASSPTRGQRQYF. The J gene is TRBJ2-7, the V gene TRBV28; D uncertain. The germline gives CDR1 MDHEN, CDR2 SYDVKM. The CDR3 has 13 amino acids. V lost 6 bases and J lost 9, with 18 bases in between.

This clone was observed a handful of times. The CDR3 loop reads CASTQTGTNTDTQYF. The CDR3 DNA sequence: TGTGCCAGTACGCAAACCGGGACAAACACAGATACGCAGTATTTT. The V gene is TRBV19, the J gene TRBJ2-3; a possible D gene is TRBD1 (6 bases). The V end was cut by 7 bases, the J end by 2 bases, with 16 bases between. Looked up from germline, CDR1 is LNHDA and CDR2 is SQIVND (reference sequence). The CDR3 is made up of 15 amino acids.